These 15 T cell receptor beta chains originate from one sample sequenced in a study of human T cells and chemical hapten exposure. The time point is: patch test 2, 6 weeks after DPC sensitization. Treatment in this sample: therapeutic diphenylcyclopropenone sensitization with weekly scalp DPC. TCRdb fed the RACE reads into MiXCR, producing one record per CDR3 protein. The sample contains under 450,000 distinct CDR3 sequences, about 6.9% of which appear only once. The sample consisted of whole blood, taken in connection with sensitization to the hapten diphenylcyclopropenone (DPC). The receptors were gathered from a woman younger than 35 with alopecia areata. Some clones in this sample may be carry-over from other donors' samples.

This clonotype was picked up many times. The rearrangement links TRBV12-3 or TRBV12-4 to TRBJ2-3; D unclear. The CDR3 is 17 residues long. V lost 0 bases, J lost 3 bases, and 16 bases lay in between. The CDR3 loop reads CASSLAPDTDLTDTQYF. The DNA for the CDR3 is TGTGCCAGCAGTTTAGCGCCTGACACCGATTTAACAGATACGCAGTATTTT.

This clonotype was seen at least ten times. The V and J genes are TRBV29-1 and TRBJ1-1; D is unclear. Germline V lookup: CDR1 SQVTM, CDR2 ANQGSEA. The CDR3 covers 10 residues. V lost 7 bases and J lost 4, with 7 bases in between. CDR3 region: CSATSTEAFF. The CDR3 DNA reads as TGCAGCGCGACGAGCACTGAAGCTTTCTTT.

In its sample, this clonotype was seen many times. The chain joins TRBV6-5 to TRBJ1-1; D is uncertain. The CDR3 has 15 amino acids. Trimming stripped 2 bases from V and 3 bases from J, with 13 bases between. The V gene's germline CDR1 is MNHEY and CDR2 SVGAGI. The CDR3 reads CASSYDWRRDTEAFF. CDR3 sequence (DNA): TGTGCCAGCAGTTACGATTGGAGACGGGACACTGAAGCTTTCTTT.

In this sample, this clonotype turned up a few times. The chain couples TRBV7-9 to TRBJ2-3, with 9 bases lining up with TRBD1. Unmatched junction bases numbered 10, after V lost 5 bases and J lost 7 bases. The CDR3 runs to 15 residues. Germline V lookup: CDR1 SEHNR, CDR2 FQNEAQ (reference sequence). CDR3 region: CASSLGTGPYNTQYF. As DNA, the CDR3 is TGTGCCAGCAGCCTGGGGACAGGGCCGTATAATACGCAGTATTTT. Full variable domain (rest looked up from reference TRBV7-9 and TRBJ2-3): DTGVSQNPRHKITKRGQNVTFRCDPISEHNRLYWYRQTLGQGPEFLTYFQNEAQLEKSRLLSDRFSAERPKGSFSTLEIQRTEQGDSAMYLCASSLGTGPYNTQYFGPGTRLTVL.

This clonotype was found many times. The rearrangement joins TRBV5-4 to TRBJ1-6; D is unresolved. CDR3 length: 15 amino acids. Germline CDR1 is SGHNT and CDR2 is YYREEE (reference sequence). V dropped 4 bases and J dropped 4 bases, with 12 bases sitting between them. The CDR3 protein is CASSPELVYNSPLHF. The CDR3 bases are TGTGCCAGCAGCCCCGAACTGGTTTATAATTCACCCCTCCACTTT.

In this sample, this clonotype turned up a few times. This chain links TRBV10-3 with TRBJ1-1, with D possibly TRBD1 on 5 matching bases. Trimming removed 4 bases from V and 0 bases from J, with 6 bases in between. The CDR3 runs to 13 residues. Per germline, CDR1 ENHRY and CDR2 SYGVKD. For the CDR3, the DNA is TGTGCCATCAGTGCCAGGGTGAACACTGAAGCTTTCTTT. This codes for CAISARVNTEAFF.

There are a few counts of this clonotype. V usage is TRBV7-8 and J usage is TRBJ2-4, with 8 bases that match TRBD1. CDR1 and CDR2 from the germline V gene are SGHVS and FQNEAQ. V trimming: 1 base; J trimming: 2 bases; junction bases outside the gene matches: 7. CDR3 length equals 17 residues. CDR3 coding DNA: TGTGCCAGCAGCTTAGTTCAGGGGGCCAAATCCAAAAACATTCAGTACTTC. It translates to CASSLVQGAKSKNIQYF. Drawing the rest from reference TRBV7-8 and TRBJ2-4, the complete variable domain is GAGVSQSPRYKVAKRGQDVALRCDPISGHVSLFWYQQALGQGPEFLTYFQNEAQLDKSGLPSDRFFAERPEGSVSTLKIQRTQQEDSAVYLCASSLVQGAKSKNIQYFGAGTRLSVL.

Ten or more counts support this clonotype. The gene calls are TRBV7-2 and TRBJ2-3, with D perhaps TRBD1 (5 bases). Germline V gene lookup returns CDR1 SGHTA and CDR2 FQGNSA. This CDR3 spans 15 amino acids. Trimming removed 2 bases at V and 1 base at J, with 10 bases between. The CDR3 nucleotides are TGTGCCAGCAGCTTATGGGGCGCGGGCACAGATACGCAGTATTTT. It yields the protein CASSLWGAGTDTQYF.

This clonotype was detected many times. This rearrangement joins TRBV12-3 or TRBV12-4 to TRBJ1-2; D unclear. V shed 4 bases and J shed 4 bases, with 10 bases lying between them. This CDR3 is 13 amino acids long. This chain's CDR3 is CASSYYGTYGYTF. DNA of the CDR3: TGTGCCAGCAGTTACTACGGAACCTATGGCTACACCTTC.

This clonotype was seen at least ten times. This chain joins TRBV5-1 and TRBJ2-3; possible D gene TRBD1, 5 bases. The CDR3 extends over 14 amino acids. V was shortened by 1 base and J by 3 bases, with 9 bases between the two germline ends. Germline V gene data show CDR1 as SGHRS and CDR2 as YFSETQ. CDR3 bases: TGCGCCAGCAGCTTGCTCAGGGCAACAGATACGCAGTATTTT. It translates to CASSLLRATDTQYF.

The table lists this clonotype with many counts. The V gene is TRBV21-1, the J gene TRBJ1-2; TRBD1 is the table's D call and was not checked against the DNA. TRBV21-1 is a documented pseudogene. The CDR3 spans 16 residues. CDR3 DNA sequence: TGTGCCAGCAGCAAATATCTAAGGGGCTACCACTATGGCTACACCTTC. Translation gives CASSKYLRGYHYGYTF.

This clonotype was observed at least ten times. The chain has TRBV6-2 or TRBV6-3 and TRBJ1-1; no definite D call. V lost 3 bases and J lost 1, with 6 bases in between. The CDR3 length is 13 residues. Germline lookup yields CDR1 MNHEY and CDR2 SVGEGT. CDR3 nucleotides: TGTGCCAGCAGTTATACCGAGAACACTGAAGCTTTCTTT. Amino acid sequence: CASSYTENTEAFF.

This clonotype was counted many times. J is TRBJ1-2 and V is TRBV29-1, with 7 bases aligning to TRBD1. Trimming at V came to 6 bases and at J to 4 bases, leaving 8 bases not matched to a gene. This CDR3 comprises 13 residues. Germline V gives CDR1 SQVTM, CDR2 ANQGSEA. The CDR3, as DNA: TGCAGCGTGGACTGGGACAGAAGCTATGGCTACACCTTC. Translating gives CSVDWDRSYGYTF.

The CDR3 here is CASSQDRTSGYEQYF. In DNA form, the CDR3 reads TGCGCCAGCAGCCAAGATAGGACTAGCGGGTACGAGCAGTACTTC. J is TRBJ2-7 and V is TRBV4-1, with TRBD2 identical over 11 bases. Germline lookup yields CDR1 MGHRA and CDR2 YSYEKL. The CDR3 has 15 amino acids. J gave up 4 bases and V 0 bases, and 2 bases lay outside the gene matches.

This clonotype was counted between two and nine times. This chain connects TRBV5-4 to TRBJ1-1, with TRBD1 matching over 8 bases. The CDR3 runs 17 residues. Trimming at V came to 5 bases and at J to 11 bases, leaving 23 bases not matched to a gene. Germline-derived CDR1 and CDR2 are SGHNT and YYREEE (reference sequence). CDR3 nucleotide sequence: TGTGCCAGCAGTCCCCTTTGGACAGGGACGATCCCCGGCGGGGCTTTCTTT. This translates into CASSPLWTGTIPGGAFF.